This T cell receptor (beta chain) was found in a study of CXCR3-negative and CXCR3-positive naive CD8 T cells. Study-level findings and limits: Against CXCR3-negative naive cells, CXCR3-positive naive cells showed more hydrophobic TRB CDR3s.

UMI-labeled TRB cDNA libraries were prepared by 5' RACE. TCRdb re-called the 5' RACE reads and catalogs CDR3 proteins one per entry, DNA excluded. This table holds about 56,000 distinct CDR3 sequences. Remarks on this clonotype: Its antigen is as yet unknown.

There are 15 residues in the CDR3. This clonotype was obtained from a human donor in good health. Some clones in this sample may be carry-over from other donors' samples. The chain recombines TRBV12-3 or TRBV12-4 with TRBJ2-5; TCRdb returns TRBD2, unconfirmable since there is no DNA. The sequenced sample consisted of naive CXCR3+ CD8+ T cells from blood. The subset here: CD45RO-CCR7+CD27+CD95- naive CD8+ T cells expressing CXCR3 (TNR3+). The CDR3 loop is CASSLGIGLRETQYF.